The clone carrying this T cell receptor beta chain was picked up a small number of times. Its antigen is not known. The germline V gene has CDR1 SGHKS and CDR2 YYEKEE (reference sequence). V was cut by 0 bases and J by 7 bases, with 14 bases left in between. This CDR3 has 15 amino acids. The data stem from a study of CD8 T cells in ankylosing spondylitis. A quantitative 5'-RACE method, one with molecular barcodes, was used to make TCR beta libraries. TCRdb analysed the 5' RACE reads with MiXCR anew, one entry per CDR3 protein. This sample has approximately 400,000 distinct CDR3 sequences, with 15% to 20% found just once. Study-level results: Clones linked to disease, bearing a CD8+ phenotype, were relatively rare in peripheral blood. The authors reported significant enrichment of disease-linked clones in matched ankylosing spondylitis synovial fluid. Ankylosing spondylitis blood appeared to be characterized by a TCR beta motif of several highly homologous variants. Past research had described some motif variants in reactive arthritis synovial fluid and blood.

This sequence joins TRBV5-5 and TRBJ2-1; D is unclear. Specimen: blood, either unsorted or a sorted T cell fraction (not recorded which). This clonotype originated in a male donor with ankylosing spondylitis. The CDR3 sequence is CASSLAPTARNEQFF. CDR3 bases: TGTGCCAGCAGCTTGGCCCCCACCGCTCGAAATGAGCAGTTCTTC.